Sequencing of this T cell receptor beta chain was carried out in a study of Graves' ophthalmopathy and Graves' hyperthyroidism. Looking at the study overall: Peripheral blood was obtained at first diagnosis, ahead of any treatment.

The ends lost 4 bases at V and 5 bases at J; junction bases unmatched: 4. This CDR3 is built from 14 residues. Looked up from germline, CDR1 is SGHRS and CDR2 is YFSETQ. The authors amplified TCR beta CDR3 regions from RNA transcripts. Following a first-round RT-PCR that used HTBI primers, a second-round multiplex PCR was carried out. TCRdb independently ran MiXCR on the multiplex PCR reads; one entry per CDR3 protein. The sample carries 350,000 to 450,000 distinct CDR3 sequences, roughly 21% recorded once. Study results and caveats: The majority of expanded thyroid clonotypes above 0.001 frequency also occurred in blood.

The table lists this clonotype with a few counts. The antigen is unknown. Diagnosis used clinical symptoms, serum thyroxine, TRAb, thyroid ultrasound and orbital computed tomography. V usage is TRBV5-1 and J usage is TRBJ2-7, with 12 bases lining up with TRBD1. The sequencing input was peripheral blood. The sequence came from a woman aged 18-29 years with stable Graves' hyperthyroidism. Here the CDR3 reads CASSVGQGADEQYF. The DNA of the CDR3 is TGCGCCAGCAGCGTGGGACAGGGGGCCGACGAGCAGTACTTC.